The sequence of this T cell receptor (beta chain) was determined in a study of T-cell memory formation after mild COVID-19. Study-level points and caveats: Contracting CD4+ clones sat mainly in CM and EM; CD8+ in EMRA.

The V end lost 5 bases, the J end lost 4 bases, and 18 bases lay between the germline ends. This CDR3 has 17 amino acids. Via MiXCR, TCRdb re-called the 5' RACE reads, giving one row per CDR3 protein. This sample has approximately 350,000 distinct CDR3 sequences; approximately 15% occur once, and the top ten carry roughly 22%. This clonotype was observed many times. The antigen remains undetermined. The sequence came from a man in his late teens or twenties who had mild COVID-19 (a few samples of this study predate the infection). Cell type and time point are not known. The chain uses TRBV12-3 or TRBV12-4 and TRBJ1-6; tentative D call: TRBD1 (5 bases). The specimen sequenced was PBMCs or a T cell subset sorted from them (not recorded which). This CDR3 is CASSTGPSRGYNSPLHF. CDR3 bases: TGTGCCAGCAGTACCGGGCCTTCACGGGGGTATAATTCACCCCTCCACTTT.